A selection of T cell receptor beta chains follows, all from one sample in a study of T cell responses to AZD1222 COVID-19 vaccine. Some clones are missing from TCRdb's copy, which holds only in-frame ones; the method was immunoSEQ multiplex PCR. The sample consists of about 96,000 clones, almost 90% of them appearing once. This material consisted of peripheral blood, taken on day 0 of AZD1222 vaccination. These receptor sequences come from an adult in good health. Each CDR3 is given with its conserved first and last residue. D genes are given only for firm matches. A clone size is listed for some rows: how often the clone was seen (once, few, many), or a class if it is expanded.

>TRBD2|TRBJ2-3|-|TRBV7-2
TGTGCCAGCAGCCCACACACGGGACTAGCGGGGTATACGCAGTATTTT
CASSPHTGLAGYTQYF
>-|TRBJ2-3|once|TRBV7-3
TGTGCCAGCAGCTCCGAGGGGGGGTTCCCCACAGATACGCAGTATTTT
CASSSEGGFPTDTQYF
>-|TRBJ2-2|-|TRBV18
TGTGCCAGCTCACCGCCGGCTCATGCAGTGAACACCGGGGAGCTGTTTTTT
CASSPPAHAVNTGELFF
>-|TRBJ2-2|-|TRBV9
TGTGCCAGCAGCCCGGGACATACGAACACCGGGGAGCTGTTTTTT
CASSPGHTNTGELFF
>-|TRBJ2-1|-|TRBV4-3
TGCGCCAGCAGCCAAGATAGGGGAATTGTCTATGAGCAGTTCTTC
CASSQDRGIVYEQFF
>TRBD2|TRBJ2-1|once|TRBV30
TGTGCCTGGAGTGTATCACCTAGCGGGGACTTTGAGCAGTTCTTC
CAWSVSPSGDFEQFF
>-|TRBJ1-5|few|TRBV5-1
TGCGCCAGCAGTCCGACCGGGGGCGTTCAGCCCCAGCATTTT
CASSPTGGVQPQHF
>-|TRBJ1-5|once|TRBV24-1
TGTGCCACCAGTGATCAGGGCGGCAATCAGCCCCAGCATTTT
CATSDQGGNQPQHF
>TRBD2|TRBJ2-3|-|TRBV28
TGTGCCAGCAGTTCGGGACTAGCGGGAGGGCCGACAGATACGCAGTATTTT
CASSSGLAGGPTDTQYF
>-|TRBJ2-7|-|TRBV6-5
TGTGCCAGCAGTCCTCGGTACGAGCAGTACTTC
CASSPRYEQYF
>TRBD1|TRBJ2-5|few|TRBV5-1
TGCGCCAGCAGCTTTGGACAGGGGTGGGAGACCCAGTACTTC
CASSFGQGWETQYF
>-|TRBJ2-3|-|TRBV7-9
TGTGCCAGCAGCTTAAGCACTGGCGCAGATACGCAGTATTTT
CASSLSTGADTQYF
>TRBD2|TRBJ2-3|-|TRBV10-2
TGCGCCAGCAGTGAAACGACTAGCTCTACAGATACGCAGTATTTT
CASSETTSSTDTQYF
>-|TRBJ2-2|-|TRBV18
TGTGCCAGCTCACCAAGACGTGTACAGGGTGGCACCGGGGAGCTGTTTTTT
CASSPRRVQGGTGELFF
>-|TRBJ1-5|once|TRBV7-8
TGTGCCAGCAGTCTATCGACAGCGGGGAGCAATCAGCCCCAGCATTTT
CASSLSTAGSNQPQHF
>-|TRBJ1-6|-|TRBV18
TGTGCCAGCTCACCACCATGGGACGGGAATTCACCCCTCCACTTT
CASSPPWDGNSPLHF
>-|TRBJ2-1|-|TRBV30
TGTGCCTGGAGTGTACTCGGTGAGCAGTTCTTC
CAWSVLGEQFF
>-|TRBJ2-3|-|TRBV4-2
TGTGCCAGCAGCCAAGCTCAGGCTTCTAGCACAGATACGCAGTATTTT
CASSQAQASSTDTQYF
>-|TRBJ1-3|-|TRBV27
TGTGCCAGCAGTTTAAACAGCCGAAACACCATATATTTT
CASSLNSRNTIYF
>-|TRBJ1-2|-|TRBV5-6
TGTGCCAGCAGCTTGGGCGTTGGCGGCTACACCTTC
CASSLGVGGYTF
>TRBD2|TRBJ2-5|-|TRBV7-9
TGTGCCAGCAGCGAATCTCCGGGACTAGCGGGAGAGACCCAGTACTTC
CASSESPGLAGETQYF
>-|TRBJ2-6|-|TRBV6-5
TGTGCCAGCAGAATACAGGGAGCTGGGGCCAACGTCCTGACTTTC
CASRIQGAGANVLTF
>-|TRBJ2-1|-|TRBV28
TGTGCCAGCAGTTTTTACAGGGCAGGCGGTGAGCAGTTCTTC
CASSFYRAGGEQFF
>-|TRBJ2-2|-|TRBV5-1
TGCGCCAGCAGCTTGAGTGGGAGCGCGAACACCGGGGAGCTGTTTTTT
CASSLSGSANTGELFF
>-|TRBJ1-1|-|TRBV30
TGTGCCTGGAGGGGCAAGGACACTGAAGCTTTCTTT
CAWRGKDTEAFF
>-|TRBJ2-1|-|TRBV4-1
TGCGCCAGCAGCCAAGTTCGGGCTAGCCTCTACAATGAGCAGTTCTTC
CASSQVRASLYNEQFF
>-|TRBJ1-1|-|TRBV19
TGTGCCAGTAGGCCCCGACGGGACTACCCGAACACTGAAGCTTTCTTT
CASRPRRDYPNTEAFF
>-|TRBJ1-1|-|TRBV7-9
TGTGCCAGCAGCTTAGCTAGGAACACTGAAGCTTTCTTT
CASSLARNTEAFF
>-|TRBJ1-6|-|TRBV28
TGTGCCAGCAGGGGGGGAGGCTGGAATTCACCCCTCCACTTT
CASRGGGWNSPLHF
>-|TRBJ1-2|-|TRBV6-5
TGTGCCAGTGGACAGCACCTTAACTATGGCTACACCTTC
CASGQHLNYGYTF
>TRBD1|TRBJ2-3|-|TRBV3-1/TRBV3-2
TGTGCCAGCAGCCCCCGACCCCCGGGGACAGGGCCTAGCACAGATACGCAGTATTTT
CASSPRPPGTGPSTDTQYF
>TRBD2|TRBJ2-7|-|TRBV7-2
TGTGCCAGCAGCTTGCCGGGAGCGGGGGGGGAGCAGTACTTC
CASSLPGAGGEQYF
>TRBD1|TRBJ2-7|-|TRBV28
TGTGCCAGCAGGGGTGCGGGACAGGGCTACGAGCAGTACTTC
CASRGAGQGYEQYF
>-|TRBJ1-1|-|TRBV5-1
TGCGCCAGCAGCTTGGTGGGGGGCGTAGGCACTGAAGCTTTCTTT
CASSLVGGVGTEAFF
>-|TRBJ2-2|-|TRBV24-1
TGTGCCACCAGTGACCCCGGACAAGCCGGGGAGCTGTTTTTT
CATSDPGQAGELFF
>TRBD2|TRBJ2-7|-|TRBV7-2
TGTGCCAGCAGCTTAGTTGCGCCCAGCGGGAGGGCCGGAACCGAGCAGTACTTC
CASSLVAPSGRAGTEQYF
>TRBD2|TRBJ2-7|-|TRBV7-9
TGTGCCAGCAGCTTAGCGCCTAGCGGGAGGGCCCACCGAGGGGTCGAGCAGTACTTC
CASSLAPSGRAHRGVEQYF
>TRBD2|TRBJ2-3|-|TRBV2
TGTGCCAGCAGTGGGATCTCTAGCGGGAGTACAGATACGCAGTATTTT
CASSGISSGSTDTQYF
>TRBD1|TRBJ1-1|-|TRBV7-2
TGTGCCAGCAGCCTGGACAGGGCAGGGAGTAACACTGAAGCTTTCTTT
CASSLDRAGSNTEAFF
>TRBD2|TRBJ2-2|-|TRBV6-5
TGTGCCAGCAGTTTCTTGACTAGCGGGAGTCCCGGGGAGCTGTTTTTT
CASSFLTSGSPGELFF
>TRBD2|TRBJ2-1|once|TRBV24-1
TGTGCCACCAGGACTAGCGGGAATGAGCAGTTCTTC
CATRTSGNEQFF
>TRBD1|TRBJ2-7|-|TRBV14
TGTGCCAGCAGCGAACAGGGGGGAGTTGGCGAGCAGTACTTC
CASSEQGGVGEQYF
>-|TRBJ2-1|once|TRBV6-6
TGTGCCAGCAGTAAGCCCTCTAGCGTCCCCTACAATGAGCAGTTCTTC
CASSKPSSVPYNEQFF
>TRBD1|TRBJ2-5|-|TRBV3-1/TRBV3-2
TGTGCCAGCAGCCCCGGGACAGGGATCGACCGGCAAGAGACCCAGTACTTC
CASSPGTGIDRQETQYF
>-|TRBJ1-1|-|TRBV11-2
TGTGCCAGCAGTCAGGAGTCCAACACTGAAGCTTTCTTT
CASSQESNTEAFF
>-|TRBJ1-2|-|TRBV11-1
TGTGCCAGCAGCTTAGATGGGAGAGGCTACACCTTC
CASSLDGRGYTF
>-|TRBJ1-4|-|TRBV7-2
TGTGCCAGCAGCTTAGACCCACAGGGACGAGGAGAAAAACTGTTTTTT
CASSLDPQGRGEKLFF
>-|TRBJ2-2|-|TRBV6-2/TRBV6-3
TGTGCCAGCAGTTACTCTACCCGTGGCACCGGGGAGCTGTTTTTT
CASSYSTRGTGELFF
>-|TRBJ2-1|-|TRBV11-3
TGTGCCAGCAGCCTGGGGTTGGACAATGAGCAGTTCTTC
CASSLGLDNEQFF
>TRBD2|TRBJ2-3|-|TRBV7-3
TGTGCCAGCAGCTTATCTAGCGGGAGGGGAGAAGATACGCAGTATTTT
CASSLSSGRGEDTQYF
>-|TRBJ2-2|once|TRBV5-6
TGTGCCAGCAGCTTACTACCGAACACCGGGGAGCTGTTTTTT
CASSLLPNTGELFF
>TRBD1|TRBJ2-6|-|TRBV6-2/TRBV6-3
TGTGCCAGCAGCCCCCGAGGACAGGGATCCACTGGGGCCAACGTCCTGACTTTC
CASSPRGQGSTGANVLTF
>-|TRBJ2-2|-|TRBV27
TGTGCCCCACGGGGAGGAGACAACACCGGGGAGCTGTTTTTT
CAPRGGDNTGELFF
>-|TRBJ1-5|-|TRBV7-2
TGTGCCAGCAGCGCGCTGGGTCAGCCCCAGCATTTT
CASSALGQPQHF
>-|TRBJ2-5|-|TRBV4-2
TGTGCCAGCAGCCCGAGTTTATGGGAGGAACAGACCCAGTACTTC
CASSPSLWEEQTQYF
>-|TRBJ1-5|once|TRBV18
TGTGCCAGCTCACCGCCCGGGGTGCGAAATCAGCCCCAGCATTTT
CASSPPGVRNQPQHF
>TRBD1|TRBJ1-1|-|TRBV18
TGTGCCAGCTCACCATGGGGACAGGGGTCCACTGAAGCTTTCTTT
CASSPWGQGSTEAFF
>-|TRBJ2-1|-|TRBV29-1
TGCAGCGTTGAAGGCAATGAGCAGTTCTTC
CSVEGNEQFF
>TRBD1|TRBJ1-3|-|TRBV5-1
TGCGCCAGCAGCTTATACGACAGGGAACCAAACACCATATATTTT
CASSLYDREPNTIYF
>TRBD2|TRBJ2-1|-|TRBV27
TGTGCCAGCAGTTTCGGGGGGAGGTACAATGAGCAGTTCTTC
CASSFGGRYNEQFF